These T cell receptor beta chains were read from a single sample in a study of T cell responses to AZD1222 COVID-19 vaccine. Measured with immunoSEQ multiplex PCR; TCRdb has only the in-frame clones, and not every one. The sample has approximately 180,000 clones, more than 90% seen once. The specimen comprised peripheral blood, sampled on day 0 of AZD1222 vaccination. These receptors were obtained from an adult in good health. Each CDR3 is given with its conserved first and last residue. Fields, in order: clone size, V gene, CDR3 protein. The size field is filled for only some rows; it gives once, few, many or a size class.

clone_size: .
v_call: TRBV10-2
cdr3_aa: CASRDSGTRTDTQYF

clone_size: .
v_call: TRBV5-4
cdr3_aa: CASSSDIYGYTF

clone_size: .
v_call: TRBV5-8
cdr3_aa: CASSRRDRGPEAFF

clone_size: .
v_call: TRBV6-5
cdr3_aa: CASSSGTQYF

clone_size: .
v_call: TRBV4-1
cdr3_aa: CASSRDPGTAYEQYF

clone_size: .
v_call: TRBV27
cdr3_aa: CASTRAGRTDTQYF

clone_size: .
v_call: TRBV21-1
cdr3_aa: CASSKGRGGRIAKNIQYF

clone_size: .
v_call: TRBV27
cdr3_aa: CATQLGTEAFF

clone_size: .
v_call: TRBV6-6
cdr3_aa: CASYTRGWGGDGYTF

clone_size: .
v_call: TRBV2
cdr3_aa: CASSERGTEAFF

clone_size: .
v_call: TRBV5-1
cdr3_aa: CASSLVGTGGNNEQFF

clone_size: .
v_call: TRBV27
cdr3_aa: CASSLDQSNYGYTF

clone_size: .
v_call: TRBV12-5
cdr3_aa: CASAMGSGELFF

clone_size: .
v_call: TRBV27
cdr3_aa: CASRRRLAGVPDTQYF

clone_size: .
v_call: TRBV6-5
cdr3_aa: CASSYVAAENTGELFF

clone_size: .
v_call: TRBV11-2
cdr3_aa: CASSSTGLAGYNEQFF

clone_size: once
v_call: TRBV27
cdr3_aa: CASSTPGQGKAGELFF

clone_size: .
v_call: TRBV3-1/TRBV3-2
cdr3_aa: CASSQEFDSRGQNEQYF

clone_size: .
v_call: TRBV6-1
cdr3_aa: CASSAERGGNIQYF

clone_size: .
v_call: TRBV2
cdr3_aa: CASSGVQGLDEQYF

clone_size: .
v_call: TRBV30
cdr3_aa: CAWTLGDSGNTIYF

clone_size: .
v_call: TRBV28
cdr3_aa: CASSFRDRGLTTTEAFF

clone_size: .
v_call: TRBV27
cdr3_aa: CASSPYSGNTIYF

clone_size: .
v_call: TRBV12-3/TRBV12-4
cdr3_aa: CASSLRLSYGYTF

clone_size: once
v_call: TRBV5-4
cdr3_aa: CASSFGLATYEQYF

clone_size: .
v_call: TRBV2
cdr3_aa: CASSSPPGPFTDTQYF

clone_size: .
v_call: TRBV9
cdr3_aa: CASSLSAGTGELFF

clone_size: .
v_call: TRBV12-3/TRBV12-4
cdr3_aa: CASSFDGVEQYF

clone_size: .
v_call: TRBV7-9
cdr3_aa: CASSQEGRDQPQHF

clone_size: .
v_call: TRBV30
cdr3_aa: CAWGRQGEYEQYF

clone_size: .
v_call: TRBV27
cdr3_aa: CASSLSATSAYYEQYF

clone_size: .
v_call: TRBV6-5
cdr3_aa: CASSPTGIMNTEAFF

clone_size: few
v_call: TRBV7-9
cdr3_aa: CASIPTGGGTEAFF

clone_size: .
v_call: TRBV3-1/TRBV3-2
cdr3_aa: CASSQEGQGDGEQFF

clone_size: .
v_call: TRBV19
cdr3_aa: CASTPTGEGEKLFF

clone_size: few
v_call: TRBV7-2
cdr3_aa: CASSFGSSNYGYTF

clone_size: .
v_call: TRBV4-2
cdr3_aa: CASSQEDSPTLESEQYF

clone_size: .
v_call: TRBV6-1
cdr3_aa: CASSEAPGGQETQYF

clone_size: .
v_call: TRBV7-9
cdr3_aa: CASSSIPGRVEQYF

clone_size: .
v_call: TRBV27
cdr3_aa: CASSATGGYTGELFF

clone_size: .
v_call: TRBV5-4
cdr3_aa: CASSSSQSSKNIQYF

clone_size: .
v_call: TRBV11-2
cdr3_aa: CASSPQGGSGGYTF

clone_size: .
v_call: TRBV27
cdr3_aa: CASSPQGATREQYF

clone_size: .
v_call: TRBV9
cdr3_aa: CASSVGSIPSGELFF

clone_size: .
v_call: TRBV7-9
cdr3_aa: CASGPPVGPHEQFF

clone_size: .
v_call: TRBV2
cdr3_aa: CASPRAGGNYGYTF

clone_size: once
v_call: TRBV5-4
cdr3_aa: CASSLGDRTYEQYF

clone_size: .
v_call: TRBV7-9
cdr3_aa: CASIVSGTGQGYTF

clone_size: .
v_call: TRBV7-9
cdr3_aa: CASSLDTAYYEQYF

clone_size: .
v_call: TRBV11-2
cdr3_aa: CASSSQGVNQPQHF

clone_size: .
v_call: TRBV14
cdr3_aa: CASSDQIGQGPYGYTF

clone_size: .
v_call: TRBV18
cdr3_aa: CASSPLRTGAETQYF

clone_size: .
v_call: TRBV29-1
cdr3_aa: CSAGQENQPQHF

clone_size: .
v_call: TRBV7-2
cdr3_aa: CASSETSGLPYEQYF

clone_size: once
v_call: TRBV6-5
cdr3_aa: CASSFSGSTEAFF

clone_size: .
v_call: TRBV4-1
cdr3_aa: CASSQLQGVGYGYTF